These T cell receptor beta chains were read from a single sample in a study of shared clonotypes between healthy human individuals. Clones were read by immunoSEQ multiplex PCR, and TCRdb kept only the in-frame ones, dropping some. The data hold under 1 million clones, with 80% to 95% observed a single time. Sample: naive CD8+ T cells sorted from blood. The receptors shown here come from a man aged 30 to 39 in good health. Each CDR3 is given with its conserved first and last residue. Each record gives: V gene, J gene, CDR3 protein.

TRBV14	TRBJ2-2	CANPGQATGELFF
TRBV6-5	TRBJ2-1	CASSHWTGVVNEQFF
TRBV4-1	TRBJ2-5	CASSQDRRGETQYF
TRBV18	TRBJ2-1	CASPLEELSYNEQFF
TRBV10-3	TRBJ1-2	CAVLRTDVGYGYTF
TRBV6-1	TRBJ2-3	CASSEAVGRITDTQYF
TRBV2	TRBJ2-1	CAARGLYNEQFF
TRBV19	TRBJ2-7	CASSWDATYEQYF
TRBV7-9	TRBJ2-7	CASSLEASGMSPYEQYF
TRBV4-3	TRBJ1-2	CASSQGPGGDPSYGYTF
TRBV7-9	TRBJ2-1	CASRPPPGQGNEQFF
TRBV7-2	TRBJ2-7	CASRSRGLGHEQYF
TRBV7-9	TRBJ2-1	CASSGQEGGRYNEQFF
TRBV19	TRBJ2-6	CASSQTGYGANVLTF
TRBV5-4	TRBJ1-1	CASSSQGGGTEAFF
TRBV4-3	TRBJ1-1	CASSQNRQINTEAFF
TRBV11-2	TRBJ2-3	CASRSRFASSGRRGDTQYF
TRBV30	TRBJ1-1	CAWDTGALEAFF
TRBV4-1	TRBJ2-1	CASSQVGGSSYNEQFF
TRBV9	TRBJ2-5	CASSVGREGQQETQYF
TRBV28	TRBJ2-7	CASMSEARGYYEQYF
TRBV29-1	TRBJ1-2	CSVESRPGQGAIVYGYTF
TRBV14	TRBJ2-3	CASSQAFVEGRSNERPTDTQYF
TRBV7-9	TRBJ2-7	CATASRELAGPYEQYF